The present entry profiles one T cell receptor (beta chain) with its context. Its antigen is still unknown. Per-nucleotide qualities are absent, and no much larger clonotype sits a single base away. Healthy HIV-negative adults with no recently reported acute infections or vaccinations were included as donors. All donors were Caucasian adults living in Nashville, Tennessee, USA. CD4+ T cells were enriched by magnetic negative selection, after which naive cells were positively selected on CD45RA and the negative fraction was taken as the memory subset. After blood collection by leukapheresis, PBMCs were isolated using Ficoll-Histopaque density gradient centrifugation and then cryopreserved in the vapor phase of liquid nitrogen. Analytical flow cytometry was used to check the purity and quantity of each magnetically sorted T cell population. From each sorted fraction, genomic DNA was isolated and quantified by UV absorbance on a Nanodrop 2000c.

TCR CDR3 regions were amplified from genomic DNA by multiplex PCR using the deep immunoSEQ assay. Extracted genomic DNA from each cell subset was spread evenly across all wells of several immunoSEQ 96-well plates, with each plate serving as a replicate. For sorted subsets, each replicate PCR was loaded with roughly 190 ng genomic DNA, equivalent to approximately 27,000 T cell genomes. Purified libraries were measured with a Qubit 3.0 fluorometer, size-checked on a Bioanalyzer 2100, and measured again with the KAPA Library Quantification kit. Every immunoSEQ 96-well plate was sequenced on a separate single-read 150-cycle Illumina NextSeq 550 flow cell. The study's own analysis went as follows. Because only junctional sequences without quality scores were contained in the immunoSEQ output, filtering matching that applied to full-length reads could not be performed. To assign V/J genes and CDR3, sequences were annotated using PyIR, a Python wrapper for IgBLAST v1.9, with IMGT germline references. Reads were removed for weak V/J assignments (E-value above 1e-6), missing CDR3, stop codons, out-of-frame junctions, or ambiguous translated residues. V3J clonotypes were defined as sequences sharing the same inferred V gene, J gene, and CDR3 amino acid sequence. Percentage overlap between repertoires was computed as shared unique clonotypes divided by the size of the smaller repertoire. RTK rarefaction, the Chao1 estimator, and Recon v2.1 estimates of unobserved clonotypes were used to assess repertoire richness. OLGA was used to compute generation probabilities for all TCRbeta clonotypes that the gDNA method yielded from four donors. TCRdb provides this immuneACCESS table in a form limited to in-frame rearrangements. Some clones are lacking; in checked studies, under half of them reflect an unresolved V gene, and why the rest are absent is not known. From that table come the V and J calls and clone size; the DNA was used to work out D and trimming. The sample data list 740,000 or so clones, and 73% of these were observed just once. The top ten clonotypes cover roughly 1.9% of the sample.

These data come from a study of shared clonotypes between healthy human individuals (TCRdb year 2020). Looking at the study overall: A couple of women and three men aged 18 to 49 years were included in the cohort. To estimate repertoire size and how much clonotype sharing occurs between individuals, the study deeply sequenced the blood TCR repertoires of 5 or 6 healthy adults. Leukapheresis yielded between about 0.94 and 8.9 billion PBMCs per donor. To increase sequencing depth and limit assay-specific biases, different laboratories used diverse techniques to prepare libraries and sequence TCR repertoires. For each donor, three plates each were used for CD4 naive and CD4 memory, two plates were used for CD8 naive, and one plate was used for CD8 memory. Overall study outcomes, separate from this receptor: Because the study included a small number of donors, the genetic and exposure-history diversity represented was limited. Only blood was sampled, and tissue TCR repertoires likely differ from those in blood. Naive subsets generally had larger estimated clonotype richness than memory subsets did. Roughly 5% of naive CD4, roughly 3.6% of naive CD8, approximately 2.2% of memory CD4, and approximately 0.4% of memory CD8 clonotypes were shared across a few donors. Pairwise subsampling indicated that sequencing depth was expected to affect the degree of clonotype sharing among donors. Compared with non-shared clonotypes, the clonotypes found in all four sorted-subset donors had higher generation probabilities. Even with the large sequencing depth, rarefaction of the sorted-subset datasets indicated that sequencing was incomplete.

From V the trimming removes 4 bases and from J it removes 4 bases, while the gene matches leave 4 bases of the junction unaccounted for. Based on the germline V gene, the CDR1 and CDR2 sequences are KGHSY and FQNENV. Taken from cysteine to phenylalanine, the CDR3 has 15 residues. Of all the DNA, just the CDR3 is kept, 45 bases in frame from base 1. This clonotype originated in a woman aged 25 to 39 in good health. This receptor chain uses TRBV16 and TRBJ2-1, and 10 bases in between align with TRBD2. The sample was memory CD4+ T cells sorted from blood. The cell subset or site label for this specimen denotes: CD45RA-negative fraction. The nucleotide sequence reads TGTGCCAGCAGCCCAACTAGCGGGGTGTACAATGAGCAGTTCTTC. It translates to CASSPTSGVYNEQFF.